Given below is one T cell receptor (beta chain) in context. Participant ages covered roughly 18 to 89 years across around 22 US areas. Clinical history reported by participants formed the basis on which cohorts were assigned. What the recovered Cohort 3 donors had was two negative PCRs, clearance, or symptom resolution. The data stem from a study of blood T cell repertoires in COVID-19. Looking at the study overall: Samples representing acute and convalescent COVID-19 were sourced from the United States, Italy and Spain.

CDR1 is SNHLY, CDR2 FYNNEI, per germline. The CDR3 has 13 amino acids. V lost 6 bases, J lost 3 bases, and 2 bases stayed unmatched. The data were produced by immunoSEQ multiplex PCR, yet TCRdb's version contains in-frame clones alone and is incomplete. Counted here are about 160,000 clones, 75% to 90% occurring once; the ten biggest clones make up roughly 3.4%. The sequence was collected from a woman aged 60-70 years who had recovered from COVID-19. The specimen sequenced was PBMCs or T cells enriched from blood (not recorded which). The chain links TRBV2 to TRBJ2-7; 10 positions match TRBD1. The CDR3 reads CASRDRGDYEQYF. The CDR3 DNA reads as TGTGCCAGCAGGGACAGGGGGGACTACGAGCAGTACTTC.